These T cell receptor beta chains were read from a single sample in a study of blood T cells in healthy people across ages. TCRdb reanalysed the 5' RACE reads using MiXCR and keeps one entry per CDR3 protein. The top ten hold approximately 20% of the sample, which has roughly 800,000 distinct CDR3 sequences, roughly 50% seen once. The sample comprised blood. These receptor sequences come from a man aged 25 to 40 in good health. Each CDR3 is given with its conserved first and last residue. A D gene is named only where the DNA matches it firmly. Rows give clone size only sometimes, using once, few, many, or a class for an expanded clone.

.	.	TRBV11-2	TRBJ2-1	TGTGCCAGCAGTGGGCAGGGGATAAACAATGAGCAGTTCTTC	CASSGQGINNEQFF
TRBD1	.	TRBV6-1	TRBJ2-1	TGTGCCAGCAGTCCCGGGACAGGGAGAGGGGGACGTTACAATGAGCAGTTCTTC	CASSPGTGRGGRYNEQFF
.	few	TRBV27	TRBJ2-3	TGTGCCAGCGCGCAGGGCCCAGATACGCAGTATTTT	CASAQGPDTQYF
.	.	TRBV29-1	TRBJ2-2	TGCAGCGTCCTGCAGGGACGCGCCGGGGAGCTGTTTTTT	CSVLQGRAGELFF
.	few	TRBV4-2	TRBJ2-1	TGTGCCAGCAGCCAAGAGGCTACTGGGAGCTCCTACAATGAGCAGTTCTTC	CASSQEATGSSYNEQFF
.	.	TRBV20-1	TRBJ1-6	TGCAGTGCCTCCCCGGGGCTCTATAATTCACCCCTCCACTTT	CSASPGLYNSPLHF
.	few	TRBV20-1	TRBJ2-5	TGCAGTGCTAGAGACCCCCTATCTTTCCGTAGAGAGACCCAGTACTTC	CSARDPLSFRRETQYF
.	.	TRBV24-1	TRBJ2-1	TGTGCCACCAGTGATGGGGCTAGCTTCAATGAGCAGTTCTTC	CATSDGASFNEQFF
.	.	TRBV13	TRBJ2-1	TGTGCCAGCAGCTTAGAAGGGAGTGGAGCCCCCTACAATGAGCAGTTCTTC	CASSLEGSGAPYNEQFF
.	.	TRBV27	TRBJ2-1	TGTACCAGCGCCAGCGGGTCCTATGAGCAGTTCTTC	CTSASGSYEQFF
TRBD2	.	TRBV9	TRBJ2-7	TGTGCCAGCAGCGCGCGACTAGCGGATACGGGGGATGAGCAGTACTTC	CASSARLADTGDEQYF
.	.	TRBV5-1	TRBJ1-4	TGCGCCAGCAGCTTGTATGTGGGGAATGAAAAACTGTTTTTT	CASSLYVGNEKLFF
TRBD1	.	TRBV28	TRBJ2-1	TGTGCCAGCAAGCACGGGACAGGAAACAATGAGCAGTTCTTC	CASKHGTGNNEQFF
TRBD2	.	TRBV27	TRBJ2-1	TGTGCCAGCAGTTTACCGGGACTAGCGGGAGGGCCTAGGGATGAGCAGTTCTTC	CASSLPGLAGGPRDEQFF
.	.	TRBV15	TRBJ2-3	TGTGCCACCAGCCGTGGTAAAGATACGCAGTATTTT	CATSRGKDTQYF
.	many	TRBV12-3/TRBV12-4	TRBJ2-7	TGTGCCAGCAGTTTCGGTCAGTCATACTCCTACGAGCAGTACTTC	CASSFGQSYSYEQYF
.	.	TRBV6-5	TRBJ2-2	TGTGCCAGCAGCCGCTTCGAGCCCGGGGAGCTGTTTTTT	CASSRFEPGELFF
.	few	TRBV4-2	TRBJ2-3	TGTGCCAGCAGCCCCGACCTTGGGGATACGCAGTATTTT	CASSPDLGDTQYF
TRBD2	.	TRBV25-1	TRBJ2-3	TGTGCCAGCAGTGGGGTACAGGGTCACTCCCGGTCTAGCGGGGACACAGATACGCAGTATTTT	CASSGVQGHSRSSGDTDTQYF
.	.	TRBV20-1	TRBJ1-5	TGCAGTGCTAGAGGCGCCCTGGATCAGCCCCAGCATTTT	CSARGALDQPQHF
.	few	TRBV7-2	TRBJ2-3	TGTGCCAGCAGACCAACACTAGCCGGCACAGATACGCAGTATTTT	CASRPTLAGTDTQYF
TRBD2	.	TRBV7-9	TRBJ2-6	TGTGCCAGCAGCTTCGCCCTAGCGGGGAGTAGGGCCAACGTCCTGACTTTC	CASSFALAGSRANVLTF
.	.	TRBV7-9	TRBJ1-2	TGTGCCAGCAGCCTAACAGGGAGGGCTGGAGATGGCTACACCTTC	CASSLTGRAGDGYTF
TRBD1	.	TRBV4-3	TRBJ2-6	TGCGCCAGCAGCCGACAGGGAACTGGGGCCAACGTCCTGACTTTC	CASSRQGTGANVLTF
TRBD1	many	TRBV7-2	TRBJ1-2	TGTGCCAGCAGCTTCGGGGAACAGGGGGCGCGGGGCTACACCTTC	CASSFGEQGARGYTF
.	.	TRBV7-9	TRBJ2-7	TGTGCCAGCAGCTTAGCCGGACAGAGGAGCTCCTACGAGCAGTACTTC	CASSLAGQRSSYEQYF
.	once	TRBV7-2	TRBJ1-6	TGTGCCAGCAGCTTTCGGAGAGGGCAGGGTTTGGTGGGTGAGAATTCACCCCTCCACTTT	CASSFRRGQGLVGENSPLHF
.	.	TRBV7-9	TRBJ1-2	TGTGCCAGCAGCTTACCTAAAGGACAGAAGTATGGCTACACCTTC	CASSLPKGQKYGYTF
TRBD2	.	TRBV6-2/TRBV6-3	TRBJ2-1	TGCGCGGGAGGGGACTACAATGAGCAGTTCTTC	CAGGDYNEQFF
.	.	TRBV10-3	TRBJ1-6	TGTGCCATCAGGAGCTCCTATAATTCACCCCTCCACTTT	CAIRSSYNSPLHF
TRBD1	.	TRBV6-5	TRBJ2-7	TGTGCCAGCAGGGGACAGGCCGCAACCGAGCAGTACTTC	CASRGQAATEQYF
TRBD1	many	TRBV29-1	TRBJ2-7	TGCAGCGTGCTCGGGACAGACTATCTACGAGGTCAGTACTTC	CSVLGTDYLRGQYF
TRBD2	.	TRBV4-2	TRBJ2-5	TGTGCCAGCAGCCAAGATAGACAGCGGGGGGACAATGAGCAGTACTTC	CASSQDRQRGDNEQYF
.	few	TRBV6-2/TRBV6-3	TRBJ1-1	TGTGCCAGCAGTTATGGGGTTAGCACTGAAGCTTTCTTT	CASSYGVSTEAFF
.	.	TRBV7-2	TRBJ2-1	TGTGCCAGCAGCGATGACTACTCCTACAATGAGCAGTTCTTC	CASSDDYSYNEQFF
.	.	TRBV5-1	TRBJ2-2	TGCGCCAGCAGCTTTTATCGGCCGAACACCGGGGAGCTGTTTTTT	CASSFYRPNTGELFF
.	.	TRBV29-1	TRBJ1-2	TGCAGCGTTCCCCGTGGGGGCTATGGCTACACCTTC	CSVPRGGYGYTF
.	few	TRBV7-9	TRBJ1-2	TGTGCCAGCAGCTTCCAGGGAGGACCTCACTATGGCTACACCTTC	CASSFQGGPHYGYTF
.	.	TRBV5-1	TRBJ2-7	TGCGCCAGCAATGAGGGCAGAGGGCGGGTCTCCTACGAGCAGTACTTC	CASNEGRGRVSYEQYF
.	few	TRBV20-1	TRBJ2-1	TGCAGTGCTAGAGATCCAAGTGGGACTGCATACAATGAGCAGTTCTTC	CSARDPSGTAYNEQFF
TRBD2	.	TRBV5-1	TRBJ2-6	TGCGCCAGCAGCTTAGCGGGAACACGGTCTGGGGCCAACGTCCTGACTTTC	CASSLAGTRSGANVLTF
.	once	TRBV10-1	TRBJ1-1	TGCGCCAGCAGTGAGACCCCCAGGTCTGAAGCTTTCTTT	CASSETPRSEAFF
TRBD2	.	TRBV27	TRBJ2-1	TGTGCCAGCAGTGCCCGACTAGCGGGACTTTCGACTGAGCAGTTCTTC	CASSARLAGLSTEQFF
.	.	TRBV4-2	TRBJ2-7	TGTGCCAGCAGCCAAGGGTTAGCCGAGCAGTACTTC	CASSQGLAEQYF
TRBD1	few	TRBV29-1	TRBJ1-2	TGCAGCGTCCCGAGCGAGGAGGACAGGGGAGACCTATTTGGCTACACCTTC	CSVPSEEDRGDLFGYTF
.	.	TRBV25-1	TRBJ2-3	TGTGCCAGCAGTGAATTTGGGGCTACGCAGTATTTT	CASSEFGATQYF
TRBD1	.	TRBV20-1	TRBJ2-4	TGCAGTGCGGGGGACAGGGGCGCAACATCTAACATTCAGTACTTC	CSAGDRGATSNIQYF
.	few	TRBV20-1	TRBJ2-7	TGCAGTGCCCGTAGGGCCGCTGGGAACGAGCAGTACTTC	CSARRAAGNEQYF
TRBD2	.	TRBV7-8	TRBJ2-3	TGTGCCAGCAGCTTAGCCCCCCTAGCGGGGGGGCCGGGAGGAGATACGCAGTATTTT	CASSLAPLAGGPGGDTQYF
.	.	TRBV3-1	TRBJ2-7	TGTGCCAGCAGCCCAGGGGCTCACCCGACCTACGAGCAGTACTTC	CASSPGAHPTYEQYF
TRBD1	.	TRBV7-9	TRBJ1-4	TGTGCCAGCAGCGCAAGGGACAGAGATAATGAAAAACTGTTTTTT	CASSARDRDNEKLFF
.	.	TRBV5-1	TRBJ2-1	TGCGCCAGCAGCTCCGGGACCCAGGATGAGCAGTTCTTC	CASSSGTQDEQFF
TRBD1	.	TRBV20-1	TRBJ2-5	TGCAGTGTGTACAGGGGGCGAAGCCAAGAGACCCAGTACTTC	CSVYRGRSQETQYF
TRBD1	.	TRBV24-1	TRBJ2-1	TGTGCCACCAGTGATGGGACAGGGGGGAGCAATGAGCAGTTCTTC	CATSDGTGGSNEQFF
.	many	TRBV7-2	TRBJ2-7	TGTGCCAGCAGTTTCGGCGCCGAGCAGTACTTC	CASSFGAEQYF